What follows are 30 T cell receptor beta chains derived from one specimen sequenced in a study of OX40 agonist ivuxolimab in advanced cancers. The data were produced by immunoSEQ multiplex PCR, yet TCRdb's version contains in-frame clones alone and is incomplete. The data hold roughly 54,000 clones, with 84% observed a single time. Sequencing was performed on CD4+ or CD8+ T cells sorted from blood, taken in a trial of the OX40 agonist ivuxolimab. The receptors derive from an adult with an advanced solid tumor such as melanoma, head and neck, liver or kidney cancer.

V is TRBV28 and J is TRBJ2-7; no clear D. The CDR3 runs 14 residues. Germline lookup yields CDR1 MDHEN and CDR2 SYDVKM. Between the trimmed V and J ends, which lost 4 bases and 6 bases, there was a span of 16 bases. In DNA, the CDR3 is TGTGCCAGCAGTTCCCCGACTGAGCGTGGCGAGCAGTACTTC. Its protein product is CASSSPTERGEQYF.

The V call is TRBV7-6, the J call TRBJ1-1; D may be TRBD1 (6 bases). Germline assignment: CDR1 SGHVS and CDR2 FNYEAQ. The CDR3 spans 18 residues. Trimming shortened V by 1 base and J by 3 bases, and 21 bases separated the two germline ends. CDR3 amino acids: CASSLEALRGPRHTEAFF. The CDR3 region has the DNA TGTGCCAGCAGCTTAGAGGCTCTACGGGGGCCGCGGCACACTGAAGCTTTCTTT.

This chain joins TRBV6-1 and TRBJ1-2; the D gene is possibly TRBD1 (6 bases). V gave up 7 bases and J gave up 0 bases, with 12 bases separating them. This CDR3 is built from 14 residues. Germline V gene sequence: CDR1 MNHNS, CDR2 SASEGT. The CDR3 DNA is TGTGCCAGCAATGGGGACACCCCTAACTATGGCTACACCTTC. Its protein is CASNGDTPNYGYTF.

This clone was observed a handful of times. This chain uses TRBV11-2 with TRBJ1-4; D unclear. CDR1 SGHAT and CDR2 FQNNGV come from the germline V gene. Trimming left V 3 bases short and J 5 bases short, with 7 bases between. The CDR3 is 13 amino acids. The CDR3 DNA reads TGTGCCAGCAGCTTCAGCTCAAATGAAAAACTGTTTTTT. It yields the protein CASSFSSNEKLFF.

Here the CDR3 DNA reads TGTGCCATCAGTGAGTCGGAGGGTGCGCGACACACTGAAGCTTTCTTT. Translating gives CAISESEGARHTEAFF. The chain has TRBV10-3 and TRBJ1-1; no clear D. V shed 0 bases and J shed 3 bases, with 14 bases lying between them. Germline V gives CDR1 ENHRY, CDR2 SYGVKD. This CDR3 comprises 16 residues.

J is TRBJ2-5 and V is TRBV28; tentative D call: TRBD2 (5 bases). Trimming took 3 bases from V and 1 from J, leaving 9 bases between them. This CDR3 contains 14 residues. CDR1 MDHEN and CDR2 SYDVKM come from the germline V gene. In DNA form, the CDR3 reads TGTGCCAGCAGTTTCCGGAGCGGCCAAGAGACCCAGTACTTC. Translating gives CASSFRSGQETQYF.

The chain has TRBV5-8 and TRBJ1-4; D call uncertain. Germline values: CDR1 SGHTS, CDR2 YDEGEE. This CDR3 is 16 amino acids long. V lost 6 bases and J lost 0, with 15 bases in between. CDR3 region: CASTPDIPATNEKLFF. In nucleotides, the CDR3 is TGTGCCAGCACCCCGGATATCCCTGCAACTAATGAAAAACTGTTTTTT.

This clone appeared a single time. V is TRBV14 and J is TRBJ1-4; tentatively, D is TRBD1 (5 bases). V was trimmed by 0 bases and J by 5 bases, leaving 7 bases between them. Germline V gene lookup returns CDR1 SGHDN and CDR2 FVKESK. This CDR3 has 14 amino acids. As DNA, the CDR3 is TGTGCCAGCAGCCAAGACAGGGTAAATGAAAAACTGTTTTTT. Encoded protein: CASSQDRVNEKLFF.

CDR3 in amino acids: CASRGIMRDSPGGADTQYF. CDR3 DNA sequence: TGTGCCAGCAGGGGAATAATGCGGGACTCGCCTGGAGGGGCAGATACGCAGTATTTT. The J gene is TRBJ2-3, the V gene TRBV27; TRBD2 might be the D (6 bases). The germline CDR1 and CDR2 sequences are MNHEY and SMNVEV (reference sequence). V was shortened by 6 bases and J by 4 bases, with 29 bases between the two germline ends. The CDR3 has 19 amino acids.

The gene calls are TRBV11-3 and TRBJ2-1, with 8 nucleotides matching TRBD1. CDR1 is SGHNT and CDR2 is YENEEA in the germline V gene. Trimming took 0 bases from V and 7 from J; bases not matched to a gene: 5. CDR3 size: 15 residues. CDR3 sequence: CASSLDGQGANEQFF. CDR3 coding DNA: TGTGCCAGCAGCTTAGACGGCCAGGGGGCTAATGAGCAGTTCTTC.

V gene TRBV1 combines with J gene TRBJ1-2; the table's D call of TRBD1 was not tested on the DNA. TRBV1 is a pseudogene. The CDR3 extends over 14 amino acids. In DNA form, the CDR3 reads TGCACCAGCACCGGACAGGGGAACGACTATGGCTACACCTTC. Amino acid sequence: CTSTGQGNDYGYTF.

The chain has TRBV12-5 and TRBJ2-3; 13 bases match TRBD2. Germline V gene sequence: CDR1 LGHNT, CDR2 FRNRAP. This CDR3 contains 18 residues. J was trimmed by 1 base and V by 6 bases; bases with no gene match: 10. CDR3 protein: CASGSTGLAGRGTDTQYF. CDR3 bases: TGTGCTAGTGGCTCCACGGGACTAGCGGGGAGGGGCACAGATACGCAGTATTTT.

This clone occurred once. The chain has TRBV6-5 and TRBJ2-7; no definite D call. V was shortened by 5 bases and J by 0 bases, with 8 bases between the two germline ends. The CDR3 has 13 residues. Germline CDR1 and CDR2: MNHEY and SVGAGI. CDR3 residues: CASSGFPSYEQYF. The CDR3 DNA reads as TGTGCCAGCAGTGGGTTCCCCTCCTACGAGCAGTACTTC.

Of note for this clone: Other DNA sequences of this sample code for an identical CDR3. CDR3: CASSKLAVHTGELFF. CDR3 nucleotides: TGTGCCAGCAGCAAACTAGCGGTACACACCGGGGAGCTGTTTTTT. The chain links TRBV7-9 to TRBJ2-2, with 8 bases identical to TRBD2. CDR3 length: 15 amino acids. The junction had 5 bases not matched to a gene; V was cut back by 5 bases and J by 3 bases. Germline-derived CDR1 and CDR2 are SEHNR and FQNEAQ (reference sequence).

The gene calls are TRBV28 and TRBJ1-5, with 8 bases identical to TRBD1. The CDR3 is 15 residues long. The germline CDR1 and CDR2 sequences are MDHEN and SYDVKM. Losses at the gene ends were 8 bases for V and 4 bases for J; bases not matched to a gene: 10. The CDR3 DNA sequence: TGTGCCAGCGGGAGGACAGGGAATCGTAATCAGCCCCAGCATTTT. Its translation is CASGRTGNRNQPQHF.

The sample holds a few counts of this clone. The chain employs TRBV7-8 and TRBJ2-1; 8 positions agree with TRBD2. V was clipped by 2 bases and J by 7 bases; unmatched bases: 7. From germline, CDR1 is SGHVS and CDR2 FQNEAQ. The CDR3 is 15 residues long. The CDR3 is CASSLLRTSLNEQFF. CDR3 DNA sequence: TGTGCCAGCAGCTTACTTAGGACTAGCTTAAATGAGCAGTTCTTC.

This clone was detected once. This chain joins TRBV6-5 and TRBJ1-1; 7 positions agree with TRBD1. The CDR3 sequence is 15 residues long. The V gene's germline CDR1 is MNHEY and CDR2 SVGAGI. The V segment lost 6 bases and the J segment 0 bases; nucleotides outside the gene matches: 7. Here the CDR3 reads CASSYTGAVNTEAFF. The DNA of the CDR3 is TGTGCCAGCAGCTACACAGGGGCCGTGAACACTGAAGCTTTCTTT.

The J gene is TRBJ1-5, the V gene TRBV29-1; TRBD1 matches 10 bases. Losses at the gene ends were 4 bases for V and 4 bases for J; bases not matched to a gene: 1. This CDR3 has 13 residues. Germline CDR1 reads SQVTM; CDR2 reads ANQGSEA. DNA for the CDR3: TGCAGCGTTGGGGACAGGGGAAATCAGCCCCAGCATTTT. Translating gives CSVGDRGNQPQHF.

CDR3 sequence (DNA): TGTGCCAGCAGCTTGATTGGAAACACCATATATTTT. Its translation: CASSLIGNTIYF. The V gene is TRBV5-6, the J gene TRBJ1-3; D is unresolved. This CDR3 contains 12 residues. Between the trimmed V and J ends, which lost 1 base and 3 bases, there was a span of 2 bases. The germline gives CDR1 SGHDT, CDR2 YYEEEE.

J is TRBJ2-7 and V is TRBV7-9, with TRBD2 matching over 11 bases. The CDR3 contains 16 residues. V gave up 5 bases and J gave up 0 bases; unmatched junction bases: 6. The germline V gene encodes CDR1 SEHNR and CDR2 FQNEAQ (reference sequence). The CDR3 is CASSPTSGTFSYEQYF. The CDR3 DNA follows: TGTGCCAGCAGCCCGACTAGCGGGACCTTCTCCTACGAGCAGTACTTC. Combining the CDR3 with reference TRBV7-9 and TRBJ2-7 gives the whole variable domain DTGVSQNPRHKITKRGQNVTFRCDPISEHNRLYWYRQTLGQGPEFLTYFQNEAQLEKSRLLSDRFSAERPKGSFSTLEIQRTEQGDSAMYLCASSPTSGTFSYEQYFGPGTRLTVT.

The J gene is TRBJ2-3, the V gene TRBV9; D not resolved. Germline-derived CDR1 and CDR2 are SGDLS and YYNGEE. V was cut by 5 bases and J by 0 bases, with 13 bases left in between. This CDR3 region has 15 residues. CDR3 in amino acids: CASSTDWPSTDTQYF. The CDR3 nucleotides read TGTGCCAGCAGTACAGACTGGCCCAGCACAGATACGCAGTATTTT.

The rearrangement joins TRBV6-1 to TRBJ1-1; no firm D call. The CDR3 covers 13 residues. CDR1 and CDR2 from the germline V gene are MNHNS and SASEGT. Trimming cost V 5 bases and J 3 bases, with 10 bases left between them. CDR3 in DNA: TGTGCCAGCAGTAGGACGTATGACACTGAAGCTTTCTTT. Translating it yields CASSRTYDTEAFF.

The chain's CDR3 is CASSYQGIHTGELFF. In nucleotides, the CDR3 is TGTGCCAGCAGTTATCAGGGCATTCACACCGGGGAGCTGTTTTTT. The chain employs TRBV6-5 and TRBJ2-2; weak D call: TRBD1 (5 bases). This CDR3 is 15 amino acids long. Trimming took off 3 bases at V and 3 bases at J, with 11 bases between the two ends. Germline CDR1 reads MNHEY; CDR2 reads SVGAGI.

The DNA for the CDR3 is TGTGCCAGCAGTGAATTCAATGGGGACAATGAGCAGTTCTTC. Translated: CASSEFNGDNEQFF. The V gene is TRBV25-1, the J gene TRBJ2-1; unclear D gene. This CDR3 is 14 amino acids long. Germline CDR1 is MGHDK and CDR2 is SYGVNS. V was trimmed by 1 base and J by 5 bases, leaving 9 bases between them.

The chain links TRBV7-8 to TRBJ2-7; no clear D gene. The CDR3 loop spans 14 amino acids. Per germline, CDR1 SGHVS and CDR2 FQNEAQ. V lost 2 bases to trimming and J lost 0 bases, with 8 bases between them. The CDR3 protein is CASSLIGTSYEQYF. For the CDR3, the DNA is TGTGCCAGCAGCTTAATTGGAACCTCCTACGAGCAGTACTTC.

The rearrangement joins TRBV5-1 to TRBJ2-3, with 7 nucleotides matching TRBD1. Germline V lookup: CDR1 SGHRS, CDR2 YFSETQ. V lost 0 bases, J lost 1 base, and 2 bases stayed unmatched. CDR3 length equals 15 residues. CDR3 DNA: TGCGCCAGCAGCTTGGCCGGGACAGGCACAGATACGCAGTATTTT. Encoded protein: CASSLAGTGTDTQYF.

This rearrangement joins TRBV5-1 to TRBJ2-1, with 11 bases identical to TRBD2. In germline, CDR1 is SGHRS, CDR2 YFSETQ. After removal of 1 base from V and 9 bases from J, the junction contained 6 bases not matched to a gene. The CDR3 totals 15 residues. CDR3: CASSLNPSGRFEQFF. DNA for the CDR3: TGCGCCAGCAGCTTGAATCCTAGCGGGAGGTTTGAGCAGTTCTTC.

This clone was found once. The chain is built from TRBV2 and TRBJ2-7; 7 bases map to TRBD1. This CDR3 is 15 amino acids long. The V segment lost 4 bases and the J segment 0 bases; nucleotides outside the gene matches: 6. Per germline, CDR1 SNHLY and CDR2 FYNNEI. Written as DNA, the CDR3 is TGTGCCAGCAGTGGGGAGACAGGGAGCTCCTACGAGCAGTACTTC. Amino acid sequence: CASSGETGSSYEQYF.

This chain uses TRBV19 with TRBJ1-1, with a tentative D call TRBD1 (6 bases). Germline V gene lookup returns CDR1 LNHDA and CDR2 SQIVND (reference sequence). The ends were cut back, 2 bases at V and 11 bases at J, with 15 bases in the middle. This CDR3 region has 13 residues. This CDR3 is CASSILYFRGAFF. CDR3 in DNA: TGTGCCAGTAGTATATTGTATTTTAGGGGGGCTTTCTTT. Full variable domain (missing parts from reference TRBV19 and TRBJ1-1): DGGITQSPKYLFRKEGQNVTLSCEQNLNHDAMYWYRQDPGQGLRLIYYSQIVNDFQKGDIAEGYSVSREKKESFPLTVTSAQKNPTAFYLCASSILYFRGAFFGQGTRLTVV.

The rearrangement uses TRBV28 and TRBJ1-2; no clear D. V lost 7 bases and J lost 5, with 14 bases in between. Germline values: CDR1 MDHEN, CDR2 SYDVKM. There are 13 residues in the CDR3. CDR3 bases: TGTGCCAGCAACCCGCGGAGGGAGTATGGCTACACCTTC. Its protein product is CASNPRREYGYTF.